This TCR beta chain was recorded in a study of T cell responses to AZD1222 COVID-19 vaccine. Study conclusions and caveats: Researchers report vaccine-associated CD4 TCRs spanning spike, with dominance at 160-218 and 743-854. Among the donors, most were white British and more were female, and clonal diversity was possibly underestimated.

Sequencing used immunoSEQ multiplex PCR; TCRdb keeps in-frame clones, though not all of them. The table has around 85,000 clones, approximately 83% seen once. There are 14 residues in the CDR3. The germline V and J ends were trimmed by 5 bases and 0 bases, with 10 bases remaining between them. CDR1 and CDR2 (germline): SGHAT, FQNNGV. With regard to this clone: Antigen unknown.

The gene calls are TRBV11-2 and TRBJ1-1, with D possibly being TRBD1 (5 bases). The sequences come from peripheral blood, collected on day 0 of AZD1222 vaccination. This receptor was taken from an adult in good health. CDR3: CASSGGGMNTEAFF. The CDR3, as DNA: TGTGCCAGCAGCGGGGGGGGAATGAACACTGAAGCTTTCTTT. Using reference TRBV11-2 and TRBJ1-1 for the parts outside the CDR3, the full variable domain is EAGVAQSPRYKIIEKRQSVAFWCNPISGHATLYWYQQILGQGPKLLIQFQNNGVVDDSQLPKDRFSAERLKGVDSTLKIQPAKLEDSAVYLCASSGGGMNTEAFFGQGTRLTVV.